This is a list of T cell receptor beta chains from one sample in a study of identical twins. TCRdb ran MiXCR on the 5' RACE reads and lists one entry per CDR3 protein. The table records some 500,000 distinct CDR3 sequences, approximately 15% of them present only once. This sample was also put to use in a study of yellow fever vaccine responses in identical twins.

Sequenced material: CD4+ T cells sorted from blood. These receptors came from a woman younger than 30 in good health. CDR3s include the opening cysteine and the closing phenylalanine or tryptophan. The order of the fields is V gene, D gene, J gene, clone size, CDR3 protein, CDR3 DNA. D genes are given only for firm matches. Not all rows give a size; the values are once, few, many and, for expanded clones, a class.

V: TRBV5-1; D: NA; J: TRBJ2-1; size: NA; CDR3: CASSLEGIGVDEQFF; DNA: TGCGCCAGCAGCTTGGAAGGAATAGGGGTCGATGAGCAGTTCTTC
V: TRBV5-1; D: NA; J: TRBJ2-5; size: NA; CDR3: CASSLRGEGGQETQYF; DNA: TGCGCCAGCAGCTTGCGCGGGGAAGGGGGTCAAGAGACCCAGTACTTC
V: TRBV6-1; D: NA; J: TRBJ2-2; size: NA; CDR3: CASSALTRNTGELFF; DNA: TGTGCCAGCAGTGCTTTGACTAGAAACACCGGGGAGCTGTTTTTT
V: TRBV11-2; D: NA; J: TRBJ2-3; size: few; CDR3: CASSLDFSRDHTQYF; DNA: TGTGCCAGCAGCTTAGATTTTTCGCGGGATCATACGCAGTATTTT
V: TRBV4-2; D: NA; J: TRBJ2-7; size: many; CDR3: CASSQDLGTVRFEQYF; DNA: TGTGCCAGCAGCCAAGATCTAGGGACGGTTCGCTTCGAGCAGTACTTC
V: TRBV10-3; D: NA; J: TRBJ1-1; size: many; CDR3: CAISEGRVDTEAFF; DNA: TGTGCCATCAGTGAGGGGAGGGTGGACACTGAAGCTTTCTTT
V: TRBV28; D: TRBD1; J: TRBJ2-7; size: many; CDR3: CASIQGARGEQYF; DNA: TGTGCCAGCATACAGGGGGCAAGGGGCGAGCAGTACTTC
V: TRBV20-1; D: TRBD2; J: TRBJ2-7; size: few; CDR3: CSASSLPGLADAYEQYF; DNA: TGCAGTGCTAGCTCACTTCCGGGACTAGCGGACGCCTACGAGCAGTACTTC
V: TRBV12-3/TRBV12-4; D: TRBD2; J: TRBJ2-1; size: many; CDR3: CASSGLAGDNEQFF; DNA: TGTGCCAGCAGTGGACTAGCGGGGGACAATGAGCAGTTCTTC
V: TRBV6-5; D: NA; J: TRBJ2-3; size: few; CDR3: CASSYILPRADTQYF; DNA: TGTGCCAGCAGTTACATTCTTCCCCGGGCAGATACGCAGTATTTT
V: TRBV10-3; D: TRBD1; J: TRBJ2-3; size: many; CDR3: CAIWTGLADTQYF; DNA: TGTGCCATCTGGACAGGGTTGGCAGATACGCAGTATTTT
V: TRBV11-1; D: TRBD1; J: TRBJ2-5; size: NA; CDR3: CASSLRQGRETQYF; DNA: TGTGCCAGCAGCTTAAGACAGGGCCGGGAGACCCAGTACTTC
V: TRBV7-3; D: NA; J: TRBJ2-7; size: few; CDR3: CASSLDMPPYEQYF; DNA: TGTGCCAGCAGCTTGGATATGCCTCCCTACGAGCAGTACTTC
V: TRBV6-1; D: TRBD2; J: TRBJ2-2; size: NA; CDR3: CASSELPLAGANTGELFF; DNA: TGTGCCAGCAGTGAACTCCCGCTAGCGGGGGCGAACACCGGGGAGCTGTTTTTT
V: TRBV7-2; D: NA; J: TRBJ2-3; size: few; CDR3: CASSLGGPKTSTDTQYF; DNA: TGTGCCAGCAGCTTAGGTGGCCCCAAAACTAGCACAGATACGCAGTATTTT
V: TRBV5-1; D: TRBD2; J: TRBJ2-3; size: NA; CDR3: CASSLASKRDGNTQYF; DNA: TGCGCCAGCAGCTTGGCCTCCAAGCGGGATGGGAATACGCAGTATTTT
V: TRBV30; D: TRBD1; J: TRBJ2-7; size: NA; CDR3: CAWSVDRDREQYF; DNA: TGTGCCTGGAGTGTCGACAGGGACAGGGAGCAGTACTTC
V: TRBV11-1; D: NA; J: TRBJ2-7; size: many; CDR3: CASSPLRGPYEQYF; DNA: TGTGCCAGCAGCCCACTCCGGGGACCCTACGAGCAGTACTTC
V: TRBV28; D: NA; J: TRBJ1-1; size: many; CDR3: CATRTQMNTEAFF; DNA: TGTGCCACCCGGACACAGATGAACACTGAAGCTTTCTTT
V: TRBV4-1; D: NA; J: TRBJ2-2; size: NA; CDR3: CASSQQQGGYTGELFF; DNA: TGCGCCAGCAGCCAACAGCAAGGGGGGTACACCGGGGAGCTGTTTTTT
V: TRBV6-2/TRBV6-3; D: NA; J: TRBJ2-1; size: NA; CDR3: CASSYNPEDEQFF; DNA: TGTGCCAGCAGTTACAACCCCGAGGATGAGCAGTTCTTC
V: TRBV3-1; D: NA; J: TRBJ2-3; size: NA; CDR3: CASSLSPSDTQYF; DNA: TGTGCCAGCAGCCTCTCCCCTTCAGATACGCAGTATTTT
V: TRBV24-1; D: NA; J: TRBJ2-5; size: few; CDR3: CATSDPRSAGETQYF; DNA: TGTGCCACCAGTGACCCCCGGTCCGCCGGGGAGACCCAGTACTTC
V: TRBV20-1; D: TRBD1; J: TRBJ1-5; size: few; CDR3: CSARDTGGNQPQHF; DNA: TGCAGTGCTAGAGACACAGGGGGTAATCAGCCCCAGCATTTT
V: TRBV3-1; D: TRBD1; J: TRBJ2-1; size: NA; CDR3: CASSLRQGVGRNEQFF; DNA: TGTGCCAGCAGCCTTCGACAGGGTGTCGGGCGAAATGAGCAGTTCTTC
V: TRBV11-2; D: TRBD2; J: TRBJ2-5; size: few; CDR3: CASSLGLAGGGGNQETQYF; DNA: TGTGCCAGCAGCCTGGGACTAGCGGGAGGGGGGGGGAACCAAGAGACCCAGTACTTC
V: TRBV12-3/TRBV12-4; D: NA; J: TRBJ2-4; size: few; CDR3: CASSFGKNIQYF; DNA: TGTGCCAGCAGTTTTGGGAAAAACATTCAGTACTTC
V: TRBV6-2/TRBV6-3; D: TRBD1; J: TRBJ2-1; size: few; CDR3: CASSLTPTGPRGEQFF; DNA: TGTGCCAGCAGCTTGACCCCGACAGGGCCGAGGGGTGAGCAGTTCTTC
V: TRBV12-3/TRBV12-4; D: NA; J: TRBJ1-1; size: many; CDR3: CASNPKGNTEAFF; DNA: TGTGCCAGCAACCCGAAGGGGAACACTGAAGCTTTCTTT
V: TRBV25-1; D: TRBD1; J: TRBJ1-6; size: many; CDR3: CASSDPRTGAGSPLHF; DNA: TGTGCCAGCAGTGATCCCCGGACAGGGGCGGGTTCACCCCTCCACTTT
V: TRBV10-3; D: TRBD2; J: TRBJ2-1; size: NA; CDR3: CAIRGLTYNEQFF; DNA: TGTGCCATCAGGGGACTAACCTACAATGAGCAGTTCTTC
V: TRBV5-6; D: NA; J: TRBJ2-2; size: NA; CDR3: CASSRARRGTGELFF; DNA: TGTGCCAGCAGCCGGGCACGACGAGGGACCGGGGAGCTGTTTTTT
V: TRBV28; D: TRBD2; J: TRBJ2-3; size: once; CDR3: CASNNPPGLAGGRGADTQYF; DNA: TGTGCCAGCAATAATCCTCCGGGACTAGCGGGGGGGCGGGGCGCAGATACGCAGTATTTT
V: TRBV7-2; D: NA; J: TRBJ2-5; size: NA; CDR3: CASSLMISLGAQETQYF; DNA: TGTGCCAGCAGCTTAATGATAAGTTTGGGGGCCCAAGAGACCCAGTACTTC
V: TRBV9; D: NA; J: TRBJ2-6; size: NA; CDR3: CASSQGSLSGANVLTF; DNA: TGTGCCAGCAGTCAGGGTTCCCTCTCTGGGGCCAACGTCCTGACTTTC
V: TRBV7-8; D: NA; J: TRBJ2-3; size: NA; CDR3: CASSLDGGQGSTDTQYF; DNA: TGTGCCAGCAGCTTAGATGGAGGCCAAGGGAGCACAGATACGCAGTATTTT
V: TRBV5-1; D: NA; J: TRBJ2-5; size: few; CDR3: CASSLEALETQYF; DNA: TGCGCCAGCAGCTTGGAAGCCTTAGAGACCCAGTACTTC
V: TRBV20-1; D: TRBD1; J: TRBJ1-5; size: few; CDR3: CSAQSGQGAQPQHF; DNA: TGCAGTGCCCAATCGGGACAGGGAGCTCAGCCCCAGCATTTT
V: TRBV5-1; D: TRBD1; J: TRBJ2-4; size: few; CDR3: CASRWDRDKNIQYF; DNA: TGCGCCAGCAGGTGGGACAGGGACAAAAACATTCAGTACTTC
V: TRBV9; D: TRBD2; J: TRBJ2-1; size: NA; CDR3: CASSVVVPLAGRYNEQFF; DNA: TGTGCCAGCAGCGTAGTAGTCCCTCTAGCGGGAAGATACAATGAGCAGTTCTTC
V: TRBV20-1; D: NA; J: TRBJ2-1; size: few; CDR3: CSARVVTSEQFF; DNA: TGCAGTGCTAGAGTAGTGACCAGTGAGCAGTTCTTC
V: TRBV28; D: NA; J: TRBJ1-1; size: few; CDR3: CASSYLRTLTRTEAFF; DNA: TGTGCCAGCAGTTACCTCAGGACCCTGACCCGCACTGAAGCTTTCTTT
V: TRBV7-2; D: NA; J: TRBJ2-5; size: few; CDR3: CASSREVNGKETQYF; DNA: TGTGCCAGCAGCCGCGAAGTTAACGGAAAAGAGACCCAGTACTTC
V: TRBV19; D: TRBD2; J: TRBJ2-2; size: few; CDR3: CASISRGDTGELFF; DNA: TGTGCCAGTATTAGTCGGGGGGACACCGGGGAGCTGTTTTTT
V: TRBV20-1; D: TRBD2; J: TRBJ2-1; size: few; CDR3: CSASGLAGVGEQFF; DNA: TGCAGTGCTAGTGGTCTAGCGGGGGTGGGGGAGCAGTTCTTC
V: TRBV27; D: TRBD1; J: TRBJ2-1; size: NA; CDR3: CASSSRTGYNEQFF; DNA: TGTGCCAGCAGTTCGAGGACAGGCTACAATGAGCAGTTCTTC
V: TRBV12-5; D: NA; J: TRBJ1-1; size: few; CDR3: CASGLDKKDRRPSMNTEAFF; DNA: TGTGCTAGTGGTTTAGACAAGAAGGACAGACGTCCTTCTATGAACACTGAAGCTTTCTTT
V: TRBV6-5; D: TRBD1; J: TRBJ2-3; size: few; CDR3: CASSYGTGGTDTQYF; DNA: TGTGCCAGCAGTTACGGGACAGGGGGCACAGATACGCAGTATTTT
V: TRBV20-1; D: NA; J: TRBJ1-2; size: few; CDR3: CSAPGLGGYTF; DNA: TGCAGTGCTCCCGGCCTTGGTGGCTACACCTTC
V: TRBV24-1; D: NA; J: TRBJ2-2; size: few; CDR3: CATTNSGNTGELFF; DNA: TGTGCCACCACAAATAGTGGTAACACCGGGGAGCTGTTTTTT
V: TRBV4-3; D: TRBD2; J: TRBJ2-3; size: NA; CDR3: CASSQQAGGRGDTQYF; DNA: TGCGCCAGCAGCCAGCAAGCGGGAGGCCGGGGAGATACGCAGTATTTT
V: TRBV29-1; D: TRBD1; J: TRBJ2-7; size: many; CDR3: CSARTGGSYEQYF; DNA: TGCAGCGCCCGGACAGGGGGCTCCTACGAGCAGTACTTC